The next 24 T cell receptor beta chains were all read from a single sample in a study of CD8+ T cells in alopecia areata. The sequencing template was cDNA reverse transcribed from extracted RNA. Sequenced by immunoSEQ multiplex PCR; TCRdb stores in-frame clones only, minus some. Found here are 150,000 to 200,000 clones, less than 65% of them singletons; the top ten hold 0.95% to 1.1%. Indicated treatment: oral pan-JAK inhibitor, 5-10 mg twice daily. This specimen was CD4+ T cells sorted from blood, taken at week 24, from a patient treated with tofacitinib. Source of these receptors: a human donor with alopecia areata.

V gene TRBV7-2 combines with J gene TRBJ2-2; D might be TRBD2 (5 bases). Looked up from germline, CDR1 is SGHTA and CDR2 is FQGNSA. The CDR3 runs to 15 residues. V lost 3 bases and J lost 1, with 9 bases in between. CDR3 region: CASSFNRGNTGELFF. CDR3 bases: TGTGCCAGCAGCTTCAATCGGGGGAACACCGGGGAGCTGTTTTTT.

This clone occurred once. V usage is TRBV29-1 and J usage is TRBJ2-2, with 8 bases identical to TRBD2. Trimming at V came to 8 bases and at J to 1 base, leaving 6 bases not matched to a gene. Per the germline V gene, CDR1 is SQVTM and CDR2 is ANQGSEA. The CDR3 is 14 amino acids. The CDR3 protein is CSSREGQNTGELFF. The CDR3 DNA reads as TGCAGCTCCCGGGAGGGCCAGAACACCGGGGAGCTGTTTTTT.

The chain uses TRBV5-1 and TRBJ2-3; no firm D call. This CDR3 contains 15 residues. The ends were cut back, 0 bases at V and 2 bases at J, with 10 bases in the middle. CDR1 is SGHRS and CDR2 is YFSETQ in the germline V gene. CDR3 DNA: TGCGCCAGCAGCTTGGAGCAGGCACCCACAGATACGCAGTATTTT. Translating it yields CASSLEQAPTDTQYF.

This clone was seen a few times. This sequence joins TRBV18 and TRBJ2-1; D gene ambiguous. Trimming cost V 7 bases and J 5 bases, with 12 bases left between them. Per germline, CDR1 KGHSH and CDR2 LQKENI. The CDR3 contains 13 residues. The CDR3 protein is CASFRTNDNEQFF. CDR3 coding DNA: TGTGCCAGCTTTCGGACGAACGACAATGAGCAGTTCTTC.

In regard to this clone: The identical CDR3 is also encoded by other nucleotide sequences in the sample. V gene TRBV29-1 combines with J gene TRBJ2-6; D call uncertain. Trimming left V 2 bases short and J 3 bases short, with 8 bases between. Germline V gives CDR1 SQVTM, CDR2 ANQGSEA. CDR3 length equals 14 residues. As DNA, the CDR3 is TGCAGCGTTGAACCCCAGAGTGGGGCCAACGTCCTGACTTTC. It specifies CSVEPQSGANVLTF. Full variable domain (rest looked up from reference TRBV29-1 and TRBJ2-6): SAVISQKPSRDICQRGTSLTIQCQVDSQVTMMFWYRQQPGQSLTLIATANQGSEATYESGFVIDKFPISRPNLTFSTLTVSNMSPEDSSIYLCSVEPQSGANVLTFGAGSRLTVL.

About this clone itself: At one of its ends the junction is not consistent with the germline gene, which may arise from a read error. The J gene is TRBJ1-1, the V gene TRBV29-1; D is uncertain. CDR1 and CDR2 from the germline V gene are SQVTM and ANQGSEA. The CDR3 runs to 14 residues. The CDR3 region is CSVVSLPKNTGAFF. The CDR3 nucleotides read TGCAGCGTTGTTTCTTTACCTAAGAACACTGGAGCTTTCTTT.

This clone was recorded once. The CDR3 loop is CASKGPGYEQYF. CDR3 DNA sequence: TGTGCCAGCAAGGGGCCCGGCTACGAGCAGTACTTC. V usage is TRBV25-1 and J usage is TRBJ2-7; D might be TRBD1 (5 bases). V shed 7 bases and J shed 3 bases, with 10 bases lying between them. Germline V gene data show CDR1 as MGHDK and CDR2 as SYGVNS. The CDR3 is made up of 12 amino acids.

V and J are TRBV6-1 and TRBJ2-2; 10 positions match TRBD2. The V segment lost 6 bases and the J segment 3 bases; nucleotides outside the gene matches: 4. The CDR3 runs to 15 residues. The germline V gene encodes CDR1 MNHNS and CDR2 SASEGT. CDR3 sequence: CASSVAGGDTGELFF. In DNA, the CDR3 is TGTGCCAGCAGCGTAGCGGGGGGTGACACCGGGGAGCTGTTTTTT.

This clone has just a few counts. CDR3 sequence reads: CASSVLQGGTGELFF. The CDR3 DNA follows: TGCGCCAGCAGCGTACTACAGGGGGGAACCGGGGAGCTGTTTTTT. The V gene is TRBV5-1, the J gene TRBJ2-2, with 8 bases that match TRBD1. This CDR3 contains 15 residues. CDR1 and CDR2 (germline): SGHRS, YFSETQ. J was trimmed by 5 bases and V by 4 bases; bases with no gene match: 7. The whole variable domain, filled in from reference TRBV5-1 and TRBJ2-2, reads KAGVTQTPRYLIKTRGQQVTLSCSPISGHRSVSWYQQTPGQGLQFLFEYFSETQRNKGNFPGRFSGRQFSNSRSEMNVSTLELGDSALYLCASSVLQGGTGELFFGEGSRLTVL.

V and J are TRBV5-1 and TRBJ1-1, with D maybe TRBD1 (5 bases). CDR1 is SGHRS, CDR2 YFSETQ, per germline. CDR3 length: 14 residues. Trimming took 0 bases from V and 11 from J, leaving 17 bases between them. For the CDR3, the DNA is TGCGCCAGCAGCTTGGACCGGACGGTGCAGGGCGCTTTCTTT. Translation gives CASSLDRTVQGAFF.

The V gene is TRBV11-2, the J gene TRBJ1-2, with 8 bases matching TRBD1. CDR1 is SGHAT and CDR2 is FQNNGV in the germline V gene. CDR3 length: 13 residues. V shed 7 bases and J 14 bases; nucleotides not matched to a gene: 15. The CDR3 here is CASTQQGQDFRTF. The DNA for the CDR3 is TGTGCCAGCACCCAGCAGGGACAGGATTTTAGAACCTTC.

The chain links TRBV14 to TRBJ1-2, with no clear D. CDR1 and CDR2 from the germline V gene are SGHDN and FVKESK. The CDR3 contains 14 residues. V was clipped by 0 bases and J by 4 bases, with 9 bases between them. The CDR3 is CASSQDMGPYGYTF. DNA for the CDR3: TGTGCCAGCAGCCAAGATATGGGCCCCTATGGCTACACCTTC.

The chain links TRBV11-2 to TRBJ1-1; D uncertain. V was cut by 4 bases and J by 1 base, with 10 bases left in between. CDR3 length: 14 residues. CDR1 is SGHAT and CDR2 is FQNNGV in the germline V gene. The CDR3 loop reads CASSSETWNTEAFF. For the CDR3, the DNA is TGTGCCAGCAGCTCGGAGACATGGAACACTGAAGCTTTCTTT. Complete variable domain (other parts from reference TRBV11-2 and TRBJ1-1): EAGVAQSPRYKIIEKRQSVAFWCNPISGHATLYWYQQILGQGPKLLIQFQNNGVVDDSQLPKDRFSAERLKGVDSTLKIQPAKLEDSAVYLCASSSETWNTEAFFGQGTRLTVV.

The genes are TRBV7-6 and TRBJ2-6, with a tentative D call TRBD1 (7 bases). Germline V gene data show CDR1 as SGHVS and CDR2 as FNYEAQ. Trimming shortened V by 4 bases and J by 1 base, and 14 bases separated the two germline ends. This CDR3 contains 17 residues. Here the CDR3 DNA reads TGTGCCAGCAGCTCATCCTCAGGGGGGTCTGGGGCCAACGTCCTGACTTTC. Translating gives CASSSSSGGSGANVLTF.

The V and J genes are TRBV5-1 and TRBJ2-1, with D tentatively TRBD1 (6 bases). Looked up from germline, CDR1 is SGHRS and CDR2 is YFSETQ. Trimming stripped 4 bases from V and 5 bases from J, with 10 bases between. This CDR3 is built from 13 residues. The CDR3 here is CASSQQGDNEQFF. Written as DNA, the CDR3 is TGCGCCAGCAGCCAACAGGGCGACAATGAGCAGTTCTTC.

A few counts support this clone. CDR3 protein: CSVVVPGRMTEAFF. The CDR3 nucleotides are TGCAGCGTTGTAGTTCCAGGGCGAATGACTGAAGCTTTCTTT. The rearrangement links TRBV29-1 to TRBJ1-1, with a tentative D call TRBD1 (5 bases). Per the germline V gene, CDR1 is SQVTM and CDR2 is ANQGSEA. The CDR3 covers 14 residues. Between the trimmed V and J ends, which lost 4 bases and 5 bases, there was a span of 17 bases.

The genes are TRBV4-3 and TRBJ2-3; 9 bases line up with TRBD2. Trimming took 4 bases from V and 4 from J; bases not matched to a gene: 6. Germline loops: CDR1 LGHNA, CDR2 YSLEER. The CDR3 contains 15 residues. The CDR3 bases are TGCGCCAGCAGCCGAACGGGACTAGCACCAGATACGCAGTATTTT. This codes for CASSRTGLAPDTQYF.

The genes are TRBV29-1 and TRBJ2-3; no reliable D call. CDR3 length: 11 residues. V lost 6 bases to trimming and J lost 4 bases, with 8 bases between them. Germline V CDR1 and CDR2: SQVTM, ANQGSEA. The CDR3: CSVASSDTQYF. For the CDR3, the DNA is TGCAGCGTCGCCTCATCAGATACGCAGTATTTT.

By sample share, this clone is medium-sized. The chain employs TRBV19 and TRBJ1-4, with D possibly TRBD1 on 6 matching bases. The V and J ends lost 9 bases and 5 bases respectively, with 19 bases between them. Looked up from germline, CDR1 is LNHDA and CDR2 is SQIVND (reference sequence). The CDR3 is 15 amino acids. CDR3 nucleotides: TGTGCCAGCCGGCCCGACAGGTCCTCAAATGAAAAACTGTTTTTT. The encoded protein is CASRPDRSSNEKLFF.

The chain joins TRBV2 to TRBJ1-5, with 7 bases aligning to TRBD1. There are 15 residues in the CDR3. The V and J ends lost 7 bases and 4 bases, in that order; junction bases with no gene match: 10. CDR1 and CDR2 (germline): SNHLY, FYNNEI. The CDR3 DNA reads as TGTGCCAGCACTCTGACAGGGTCGTTTAATCAGCCCCAGCATTTT. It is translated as CASTLTGSFNQPQHF.

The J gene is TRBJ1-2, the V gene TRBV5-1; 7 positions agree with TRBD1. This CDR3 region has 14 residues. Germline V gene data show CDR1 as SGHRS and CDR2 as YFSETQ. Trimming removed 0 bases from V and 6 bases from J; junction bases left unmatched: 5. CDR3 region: CASSLGVQGDGYTF. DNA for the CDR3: TGCGCCAGCAGCTTGGGGGTCCAGGGGGATGGCTACACCTTC.

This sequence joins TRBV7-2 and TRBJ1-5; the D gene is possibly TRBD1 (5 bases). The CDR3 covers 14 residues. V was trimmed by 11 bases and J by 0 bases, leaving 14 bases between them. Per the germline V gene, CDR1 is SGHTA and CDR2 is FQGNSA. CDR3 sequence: CAVVGGISNQPQHF. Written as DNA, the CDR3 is TGTGCCGTTGTGGGGGGGATTAGCAATCAGCCCCAGCATTTT.

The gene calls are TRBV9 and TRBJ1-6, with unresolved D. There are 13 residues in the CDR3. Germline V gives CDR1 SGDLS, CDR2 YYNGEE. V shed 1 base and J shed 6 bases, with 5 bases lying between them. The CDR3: CASSVRPNSPLHF. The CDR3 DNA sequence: TGTGCCAGCAGCGTACGACCTAATTCACCCCTCCACTTT.

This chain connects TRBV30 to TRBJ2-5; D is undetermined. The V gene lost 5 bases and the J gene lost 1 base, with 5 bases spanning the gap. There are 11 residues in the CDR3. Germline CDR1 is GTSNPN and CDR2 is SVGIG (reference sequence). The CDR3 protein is CAWQTQETQYF. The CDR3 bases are TGTGCCTGGCAGACCCAAGAGACCCAGTACTTC.